This record looks at one T cell receptor (beta chain) sequence and its context. What it recognizes is unknown. This record comes from a study of memory CD4+ T cells and cytomegalovirus serostatus. Overall study findings and caveats: Median bootstrapped AUC for CMV status was approximately 0.96 originally, just under 0.93 US-trained.

Germline V gene lookup returns CDR1 LNHDA and CDR2 SQIVND (reference sequence). The CDR3 extends over 17 amino acids. The J segment lost 0 bases and the V segment lost 6 bases, leaving 13 bases of the junction unmatched. Only in-frame clones appear in the TCRdb table, and some are missing; sequencing was by immunoSEQ multiplex PCR. The sample includes about 59,000 clones, around three quarters of them seen just once. The sort gate was single viable CD3+CD4+CD8-CD45RO+ cells for memory CD4+ T cells. This receptor was identified in an adult in good health and CMV-seronegative. Some clones in this sample may be carry-over from other donors' samples. This chain uses TRBV19 with TRBJ1-1; 7 bases line up with TRBD1. The sequenced sample consisted of memory CD4+ T cells from blood. The CDR3 DNA reads as TGTGCCAGTAGGCAACAGGGGTTGGGGACTATGAACACTGAAGCTTTCTTT. Amino acids: CASRQQGLGTMNTEAFF.